Sequencing of this T cell receptor beta chain was carried out in a study of cytomegalovirus exposure and HLA in healthy donors (dated by TCRdb to the late 2010s). With respect to the entire study: An earlier analysis of 587 of the donors reported approximately 300 Gb of sequence data and 117 million unique TCR beta sequences from roughly 200 million T cells. Donor age, sex, ethnicity and CMV serostatus were compiled alongside the repertoire data. HLA typing covered class I and class II loci at four-digit resolution. Along with the approximately 670-subject first cohort, a separate validation cohort of 120 different subjects was used. Rather than drawing on any new phenotypic data, the later analysis identified candidate immune exposures from TCR beta sequences and the way those sequences occurred across donors. An early release covering approximately 600 HLA-typed donors comprised approximately 290 gigabases of sequencing data and around 80 million unique TCR sequences. Of the 350 to 450 genotyped donors, less than 90% were placed in the genetic ancestry cluster associated with self-reported Caucasian donors. The number of typed donors differed by locus: about 620-640 for A, B, C, DRB1 and DQB1; 522 for DQA1; about 600 for DPA1; and some 470 for DPB1. An earlier analysis of roughly 580 of the donors used high-throughput TCR beta sequencing to judge whether each TCR beta V gene segment behaved as functional or pseudogenic. Across 398 genotyped donors of the cohort, an average of approximately 220,000 unique TCR beta nucleotide sequences per donor were sequenced, and approximately 17% of those sequences were non-productive. In a later analysis, previously published TCR beta repertoires from fewer than 750 donors were re-analyzed and high-resolution HLA genotyping was added so that TCR occurrence patterns could be studied. The study aimed to test whether signatures of past pathogen exposure could be identified by cataloging public T cell receptors. The study profiled the T cell repertoires of 666 subjects by immunosequencing and related them to cytomegalovirus serostatus. High-throughput TCR immunosequencing, statistical association of individual TCRs with disease status, and machine learning were combined to predict cytomegalovirus infection status. In a later genetic analysis, genome-wide SNP genotypes for 398 of the 666 donors were used, and that subset was treated as a discovery cohort. Because of strong linkage in the cohort, four or five DR-DQ haplotypes were treated as single units for association and clustering. Every repertoire in the discovery cohort had been generated on one and the same sequencing platform. On the study overall, not on this receptor specifically: The presence/absence analyses assumed that sequencing depth was roughly uniform across donors, and that assumption may not be true. Only TCR beta chains were sequenced in this cohort, and the absence of alpha or paired-chain data limited detectable features. Most TCR sequences were seen in very few donors, while some public TCRs were found in many individuals. Compared with equally common non-associated chains, HLA-associated TCR beta chains in a later analysis were more clonally expanded and had lower generation probabilities. The 87-base-pair reads could not distinguish some IMGT-functional V segments, including TRBV6-2 and TRBV6-3, so those segments were excluded. Linkage disequilibrium might explain the correlated functional status among segregating V segments, but an unknown experimental factor could not be excluded. The earlier analysis of some 540 of the donors excluded approximately 15 rarely observed V segments, including chromosome 9 orphons, because counts were too low. Specific HLA alleles were associated with 15,000 to 20,000 TCR beta sequences at a false discovery rate of 0.05 in a later analysis. Cytomegalovirus status was reported to be diagnosed by the classifier with high specificity and sensitivity in both the original and validation cohorts. Three of the identified cytomegalovirus-associated TCR beta chains were confirmed in vitro to be specific for cytomegalovirus antigens. A further reported finding was that TCR beta sequences accurately predicted the HLA-A and HLA-B alleles for most subjects in the first cohort. In an earlier analysis of some 500 of the donors, most TCR beta V segments were observed in productive rearrangements about 90% or about 30% of the time, broadly matching IMGT annotations. A later genetic analysis associated a missense DCLRE1C variant with V-gene and J-gene trimming of TCR beta chains, and an independent cohort replicated the association. Because HLA typing was missing for some donors at each locus, association tests included only the typed subset. The authors suggested that the approach could potentially be generalized to other disease states and immunological phenotypes. In a later genetic analysis, fewer N-insertions in productive TCRs were reported among donors in an Asian-associated ancestry cluster than the approximately 670-donor mean. For the cohort, immune exposure information was limited to CMV serostatus. When HLA alleles, especially DR and DQ, strongly co-occurred, attributing TCR associations to individual alleles was difficult. The study gave a list of some 150 TCR beta chains associated with cytomegalovirus. In a later analysis, TCR association rates were found to vary across HLA loci, with the most associated TCRs seen for DRB1 alleles and the fewest for HLA-C alleles. In a later analysis, several top co-occurrence clusters were reported to appear linked to parvovirus B19, influenza, CMV and Epstein-Barr virus. A later analysis found that most CMV-associated TCR beta chains appeared HLA-restricted, with HLA associations seemingly driven largely by CMV exposure. A cluster of highly shared sequence variants was judged likely to be a technical artifact of the sequencing pipeline.

Its CDR3 holds 15 amino acids, cysteine through phenylalanine. Of the read, only the CDR3 DNA is kept; its 45 bases are in frame from base 1. The germline V gene (reference sequence) gives CDR1 as LNHDA and CDR2 as SQIVND. V drops 7 bases and J drops 8 bases, leaving 20 bases in between. In total, around 600 healthy bone marrow donors made up the cohort. At the time of sampling, every cohort member was nominally healthy, though immune exposures that went unrecorded were likely present. The donor tested CMV seropositive and was one of the 289 seropositive cohort members. A peripheral blood sample was collected from each donor, and TCR beta sequencing was performed on peripheral blood mononuclear cells. The Qiagen DNeasy Blood Extraction Kit was used to extract genomic DNA from the blood cell samples. The library relied on the immunoSEQ multiplex PCR assay. A mixture of 60 forward primers for TCR Vbeta segments and 13 reverse primers for TCR Jbeta segments was used in the multiplex PCR. The CDR3 region of rearranged TCR beta genes was amplified from genomic DNA with a multiplex PCR assay. Amplified TCR beta libraries were sequenced as 87-base-pair reads on the Illumina HiSeq System. As for the original processing: A later analysis tallied 75 million to 95 million unique TCR beta chains across the approximately 670 repertoires, and around 10 million of those chains were shared by two or more donors. Raw reads were error-corrected and collapsed into unique sequences by a nearest-neighbor algorithm in which closely related sequences were merged to remove PCR and sequencing errors. To assign V, D and J gene segments, CDR3 sequences were aligned to IMGT reference sequences. For a sequence to be retained, a match of at least six nucleotides to both a V gene segment and a J gene segment was required. Rearrangements were classified as productive when the CDR3 lacked stop codons and remained in frame with V and J, and all other rearrangements were classified as non-productive. CDR3 was defined by IMGT convention, running from the second conserved V-encoded cysteine to the conserved J-encoded phenylalanine. In an earlier analysis of more than 550 of the donors, sequences lacking an unambiguous match to a single V gene segment were excluded. In an earlier analysis of a few hundred of the donors, V segments were called functional above 56.7% productive rearrangements and were called segregating when the between-donor standard deviation exceeded 5%. A statistical classification framework was developed to diagnose cytomegalovirus status using the catalog of TCR beta chain sequences. In a later analysis, TCR nucleotide sequences were compared against IMGT/GENE-DB human TR gene sequences so that V and J genes could be assigned. Using the TCRdist pipeline, a later analysis assigned CDR3 sequences along with most-parsimonious VDJ recombination scenarios. In a later analysis, every TCR beta chain was defined by the combination of its CDR3 amino acid sequence and its V-gene family, and reads without a unique V-gene family were dropped. In a later analysis, fewer than 600 highly shared, low-generation-probability nucleotide sequences were removed to address suspected cross-contamination and a sequencing artifact. For each public chain, a later analysis derived a clonal expansion index from normalized ranks of inferred template counts within each repertoire. In a later analysis, generation probabilities were computed using a VDJ recombination model fitted to out-of-frame rearrangements, and the results were checked against IGoR. In a later analysis, TCR-TCR, TCR-HLA and TCR-CMV co-occurrence was scored with hypergeometric tests, and a repertoire-size bias correction was applied to TCR pairs. To estimate false discovery rates, a later analysis permuted the HLA or CMV assignments 20 times. A later analysis grouped co-occurring TCRs with DBSCAN, adding TCRdist sequence similarity when clustering within HLA-allele-positive subsets. Repertoires with fewer than 30,000 or more than 120,000 public chains, plus five repertoires with anomalous nucleotide sharing, were excluded from co-occurrence clustering. Sourced from immuneACCESS, this table was stored by TCRdb with only in-frame sequences that have V and J called. A share of the clones is absent; for the studies checked, an unresolved V gene accounts for under half, and the remainder has no known explanation. V and J calls plus clone size are reproduced from that table; the DNA served to infer D and trimming. The sample table lists around 90,000 clones, approximately 86% of them with a count of one. The ten largest clones take up 9.2% of the sample.

Of note for this clone: Its antigen is unknown. Base qualities were left out, and no much larger clone turns up one base away.

The sequence links TRBV19 to TRBJ1-4; a tentative D call is TRBD1 (5 bases match). The clonotype was recovered from a man aged 30-40 years in good health and CMV-seropositive. The sequenced sample consisted of PBMCs. This receptor carries the CDR3 CASTAWDAGREKLFF. The nucleotides are TGTGCCAGTACGGCCTGGGACGCGGGACGCGAAAAACTGTTTTTT.